This TCR beta chain was identified in a study of vaccination effects on CD4 cells after COVID-19 (dated by TCRdb to between 2022 and 2023). About the study as a whole: Each participant got two doses of an mRNA SARS-CoV-2 vaccine, either BNT162b2 or mRNA-1273. SARS-CoV-2 spike-specific CD4+ TCR repertoires were compared before and after mRNA vaccination in COVID-19 convalescent patients and in infection-naive vaccine recipients. The Oncomine TCR Beta short-read assay on an Illumina iSeq 100 was used to sequence cultures from other donors in the study. The full study included 9 to 10 COVID-19 convalescent patients and a few SARS-CoV-2-naive healthy vaccine recipients.

Receptor libraries were prepared by the immunoSEQ multiplex PCR assay. DNA from the cultured and isolated CD4+ T cells underwent TCR beta CDR3 sequencing. From the authors' description of their analysis: Non-productive TCR sequences were removed, reads were trimmed to the CDR3 region, and CDR3s of at least 7 amino acids were retained. The MANAFEST web app was used to pick out antigen-specific clonotypes by comparing their expansion in peptide wells with that in reference cultures. For clones to be considered positive, expansion at FDR<0.05 versus reference and all other wells, an odds ratio above 5, and a frequency above 0.1% in two replicate wells were required. Clonotypes significantly expanded in SARS-CoV-2 spike wells and in at least one common cold coronavirus spike condition were defined as cross-reactive. Levenshtein distance calculated with the stringdist R package was used to assess CDR3 similarity, and unrooted trees were constructed with ape in R 3.6.1. What TCRdb holds here is the immuneACCESS table cut down to in-frame rearrangements. Part of the clones is not present; checked against another copy, under half of the missing clones reflect an unresolved V gene, and the others are unexplained. V and J calls and clone size are given by that table; D and trimming were obtained from the DNA. The sample table lists about 73,000 clones, roughly 74% of them with a count of one. The leading ten clones occupy 2.5% to 3% of the sample.

The CDR3 spans 15 residues, from the cysteine through the phenylalanine. The only DNA kept is the CDR3, 45 bases in frame from the first base. For CDR1 and CDR2, the germline V gene (reference sequence) lists MNHEY and SMNVEV. Trimming at the junction amounts to 6 bases on V and 5 bases on J, and the germline ends lie 16 bases apart. The ViraFEST assay stimulated PBMC with viral peptide pools and then used TCR sequencing to identify antigen-specific CD4+ T cell clonotypes by expansion. After around 10 days of culture, CD4+ T cells were isolated with the EasySep CD4+ T cell isolation kit. Healthy vaccine recipients had no prior SARS-CoV-2 infection, confirmed by negative nucleocapsid antibodies before and after vaccination. A few million PBMC per well were cultured with roughly 10 ug/ml peptides in IMDM containing approximately 4.5% human AB serum, around 10 IU/ml IL-2 and gentamicin. On days 3 and 7, half of the culture medium was replaced with fresh IL-2-containing medium. Unless noted otherwise, every peptide stimulation condition was grown in triplicate wells. PBMC were separated from whole blood using Ficoll-Paque Plus gradient centrifugation and were then either cryopreserved at -140C or used fresh. The overlapping peptide pools covered the spike proteins of SARS-CoV-2 as well as those of the common cold coronaviruses HCoV-NL63, HCoV-OC43 and HCoV-229E. The QIAamp micro DNA kit was used to extract genomic DNA from the cultured CD4+ T cells.

Points the paper makes about the study in general: Among healthy vaccine recipients, nearly all vaccine-induced clones were SARS-CoV-2 mono-reactive, and just 1 of 255 was cross-reactive with common cold coronaviruses. Limitations of the study were the small number of convalescent patients and the absence of early post-infection timepoints. At late post-vaccination timepoints, both infection-induced and vaccine-induced clones showed marked clonal contraction, consistent with waning T cell responses.

This clone was observed a handful of times. The antigen it binds to is not known. Base qualities are missing; no much larger clone stands one base away. The origin of this receptor is a human donor who received a COVID-19 vaccine. The sample here was CD4+ T cells from PBMCs cultured with HCoV-NL63 spike peptides, taken before COVID-19 vaccination. The cell subset or site label here, explained by the study, means: HCoV-NL63 spike overlapping peptide pool stimulation. The sequence joins TRBV27 to TRBJ1-4, with TRBD1 as a weak D call on 6 bases. The bases read TGTGCCAGCAGCTGGACGGGGGCAGCCAATGAAAAACTGTTTTTT. Protein translation: CASSWTGAANEKLFF.